The present T cell receptor (beta chain) was sequenced within a study of T-cell memory formation after mild COVID-19. V was cut by 2 bases and J by 1 base, with 13 bases left in between. The germline gives CDR1 SGDLS, CDR2 YYNGEE. This CDR3 is 15 amino acids long. TCRdb redid the calling of the 5' RACE reads with MiXCR, one entry per CDR3 protein. The data contain roughly 560,000 distinct CDR3 sequences, about 20% of them singletons. The origin of this receptor is an adult woman who had mild COVID-19 (a few samples of this study predate the infection). Cell type and time point are not known. The chain couples TRBV9 to TRBJ2-7; D is undetermined. Sequences were obtained from PBMCs or a T cell subset sorted from them (not recorded which). The CDR3 reads CASSVDAGRSYEQYF. DNA of the CDR3: TGTGCCAGCAGCGTCGATGCTGGCAGATCCTACGAGCAGTACTTC.